A single sample is the source of the 30 T cell receptor beta chains below, sequenced in a study of post-analysis software for immune sequencing data. General study points: Relative to controls, patients had about 5 TRBV segments at higher frequency, with TRBV5-6, TRBV5-1 and TRBV20-1 among these.

No antigens are known for them. TCR beta cDNA libraries had unique molecular identifiers. TCRdb re-analysed the PCR reads in MiXCR, keeping a single row per CDR3 protein. Of hundreds of thousands of distinct CDR3 sequences detected, roughly 27% appear once; the ten largest clones hold roughly 0.54%. Sequenced input: blood. The receptors come from a girl aged 10 to 17 with multiple sclerosis.

A few counts support this clonotype. The chain couples TRBV7-9 to TRBJ2-7; TRBD1 matches at 9 bases. V lost 5 bases to trimming and J lost 3 bases; unmatched junction nucleotides: 5. Germline CDR1 is SEHNR and CDR2 is FQNEAQ (reference sequence). CDR3 length: 14 amino acids. The CDR3 DNA follows: TGTGCCAGCAGCAACCGGGACAGGGTCTACGAGCAGTACTTC. Protein sequence: CASSNRDRVYEQYF.

In its sample, this clonotype was seen a few times. The chain recombines TRBV28 with TRBJ1-2; tentatively, D is TRBD1 (6 bases). This CDR3 is built from 14 residues. Per the germline V gene, CDR1 is MDHEN and CDR2 is SYDVKM. The V gene lost 6 bases and the J gene lost 3 bases, with 14 bases spanning the gap. CDR3: CASSFYGTHYGYTF. The CDR3, as DNA: TGTGCCAGCAGCTTTTACGGGACACACTATGGCTACACCTTC.

In regard to this clonotype: This may stem from a read error, because a much larger clone lies one nucleotide away. The rearrangement uses TRBV20-1 and TRBJ2-1; D could derive from TRBD1 or TRBD2 (5 bases each). Germline assignment: CDR1 DFQATT and CDR2 SNEGSKA (reference sequence). This CDR3 spans 14 amino acids. The CDR3 here is CSATRDGNYNEPFF. CDR3 sequence (DNA): TGCAGTGCTACCCGGGACGGGAACTACAATGAGCCGTTCTTC.

The genes are TRBV20-1 and TRBJ2-1; no firm D call. V was pared by 0 bases and J by 8 bases, with 8 bases between. Germline CDR1 and CDR2: DFQATT and SNEGSKA (reference sequence). This CDR3 is built from 12 residues. The CDR3 loop reads CSARENRHEQFF. CDR3 nucleotide sequence: TGCAGTGCTAGAGAGAATCGGCATGAGCAGTTCTTC.

This clonotype was seen only a few times. This chain links TRBV25-1 with TRBJ2-3; 8 bases map to TRBD1. With 2 bases clipped from V and 4 bases from J, the junction kept 11 bases outside the gene matches. Per the germline V gene, CDR1 is MGHDK and CDR2 is SYGVNS. The CDR3 extends over 17 amino acids. The CDR3 DNA follows: TGTGCCAGCAGTGAACCCCGGACAGGGTCGGGCGCAGATACGCAGTATTTT. Amino acids: CASSEPRTGSGADTQYF.

The CDR3 nucleotides read TGTGCCAGCACCACCGACAATCAGCCCCAGCATTTT. This codes for CASTTDNQPQHF. This rearrangement joins TRBV2 to TRBJ1-5; D gene ambiguous. The CDR3 has 12 residues. Looked up from germline, CDR1 is SNHLY and CDR2 is FYNNEI. V was clipped by 7 bases and J by 3 bases, with 7 bases between them.

The chain couples TRBV28 to TRBJ2-3; D unresolved. V lost 4 bases and J 1 base, leaving 9 bases between the germline ends. Germline loops: CDR1 MDHEN, CDR2 SYDVKM. The CDR3 contains 14 residues. The CDR3 region has the DNA TGTGCCAGCAGTTCATCTAGGGGCACAGATACGCAGTATTTT. Translation gives CASSSSRGTDTQYF.

There are a few counts of this clonotype. V usage is TRBV7-2 and J usage is TRBJ1-1; no firm D call. Trimming cost V 5 bases and J 1 base, with 8 bases left between them. The CDR3 is made up of 13 amino acids. Per the germline V gene, CDR1 is SGHTA and CDR2 is FQGNSA. The CDR3, as DNA: TGTGCCAGCAGCCTAGGAAAGAACACTGAAGCTTTCTTT. Amino acids: CASSLGKNTEAFF.

In its sample, this clonotype was seen a few times. The chain combines TRBV6-1 with TRBJ2-3; TRBD2 matches at 13 bases. Looked up from germline, CDR1 is MNHNS and CDR2 is SASEGT. Trimming cost V 2 bases and J 2 bases; bases outside gene matches: 4. CDR3 length: 17 amino acids. In DNA, the CDR3 is TGTGCCAGCAGTGAACCGGGACTAGCGGGGACCACAGATACGCAGTATTTT. Protein sequence: CASSEPGLAGTTDTQYF.

The CDR3 DNA reads as TGCAGCGTTGAAGGAGCCGCGAACACCGGGGAGCTGTTTTTT. Protein: CSVEGAANTGELFF. The V gene is TRBV29-1, the J gene TRBJ2-2; D is unclear. Germline CDR1 reads SQVTM; CDR2 reads ANQGSEA. The CDR3 extends over 14 amino acids. The V and J ends lost 1 base and 0 bases respectively, with 6 bases between them.

This clonotype was seen only a few times. The chain joins TRBV6-1 to TRBJ2-1; 8 bases line up with TRBD1. Germline loops: CDR1 MNHNS, CDR2 SASEGT. The V gene end was trimmed by 0 bases and the J gene end by 3 bases; junction bases not matched to a gene: 7. The CDR3 is 17 amino acids. The chain's CDR3 is CASSEANRGTGYNEQFF. For the CDR3, the DNA is TGTGCCAGCAGTGAAGCTAATCGCGGGACAGGCTACAATGAGCAGTTCTTC.

This clonotype came up a few times. This chain uses TRBV15 with TRBJ1-5, with D unclear. Trimming pared 0 bases from V and 3 bases from J, leaving 15 bases between. The CDR3 loop spans 17 amino acids. The germline gives CDR1 LNHNV, CDR2 YYDKDF (reference sequence). CDR3 region: CATSRDRGGAVNQPQHF. The CDR3 region has the DNA TGTGCCACCAGCAGAGATCGGGGTGGAGCAGTCAATCAGCCCCAGCATTTT.

The rearrangement links TRBV10-1 to TRBJ2-3; D is unclear. V was pared by 2 bases and J by 2 bases, with 8 bases between. CDR1 and CDR2 from the germline V gene are WNHNN and SYGVQD (reference sequence). This CDR3 is 14 amino acids long. The CDR3 reads CASSETVSTDTQYF. DNA of the CDR3: TGCGCCAGCAGTGAGACAGTATCCACAGATACGCAGTATTTT.

CDR3 loop: CASSQEPGQGVNTIYF. The CDR3 DNA is TGCGCCAGCAGCCAAGAACCGGGACAGGGTGTTAACACCATATATTTT. This chain connects TRBV4-1 to TRBJ1-3, with 9 positions matching TRBD1. V lost 0 bases, J lost 7 bases, and 7 bases stayed unmatched. The CDR3 runs 16 residues. Germline CDR1 MGHRA, CDR2 YSYEKL.

The gene calls are TRBV20-1 and TRBJ2-3, with 8 positions matching TRBD2. The ends lost 7 bases at V and 4 bases at J; junction bases unmatched: 10. Germline CDR1 and CDR2: DFQATT and SNEGSKA (reference sequence). This CDR3 contains 14 residues. Here the CDR3 DNA reads TGCAGTGTCACTCCGGGGGGGCGGGCAGATACGCAGTATTTT. Residues: CSVTPGGRADTQYF.

The rearrangement joins TRBV2 to TRBJ1-1; the D is unclear. V was clipped by 7 bases and J by 0 bases, with 12 bases between them. The CDR3 length is 14 residues. Per the germline V gene, CDR1 is SNHLY and CDR2 is FYNNEI. DNA of the CDR3: TGTGCCAGCATGAGTAAGTCCTTGAACACTGAAGCTTTCTTT. Amino acids: CASMSKSLNTEAFF.

V is TRBV12-3 or TRBV12-4 and J is TRBJ2-5; TRBD1 might be the D (5 bases). This CDR3 has 14 amino acids. V was pared by 0 bases and J by 5 bases, with 10 bases between. The DNA of the CDR3 is TGTGCCAGCAGTTTAGCACAGGCGTGGGAGACCCAGTACTTC. This sequence encodes CASSLAQAWETQYF.

For this clonotype: One end of the junction varies from germline; a read error may be responsible. V and J are TRBV12-3 or TRBV12-4 and TRBJ1-1; TRBD1 matches at 7 bases. This CDR3 is built from 15 residues. For the CDR3, the DNA is TGTGCCGGCAGTTACTCGACAGGGATGAACACTGAAGCTTTCTTT. Amino acid sequence: CAGSYSTGMNTEAFF.

This clonotype was seen a few times. The J gene is TRBJ2-4, the V gene TRBV7-2, with unresolved D. Trimming took 1 base from V and 14 from J, leaving 15 bases between them. Germline values: CDR1 SGHTA, CDR2 FQGNSA. The CDR3 is 13 amino acids. Here the CDR3 DNA reads TGTGCCAGCAGCTTAGACGTCCCCAGGCTCGAGTACTTC. Protein: CASSLDVPRLEYF.

This clonotype was counted a few times. This chain links TRBV28 with TRBJ2-5; weak D call: TRBD1 (5 bases). Trimming stripped 4 bases from V and 4 bases from J, with 19 bases between. Germline V gives CDR1 MDHEN, CDR2 SYDVKM. The CDR3 sequence is 16 residues long. CDR3 nucleotide sequence: TGTGCCAGCAGTTCCCAGTGGGGCGACACTCCAGAGACCCAGTACTTC. Protein: CASSSQWGDTPETQYF.

The chain joins TRBV24-1 to TRBJ2-6, with 8 bases matching TRBD1. The CDR3 is 17 residues long. The ends lost 4 bases at V and 0 bases at J; junction bases unmatched: 4. CDR1 is KGHDR, CDR2 SFDVKD, per germline. CDR3 sequence reads: CATSEPGGSSGANVLTF. In DNA form, the CDR3 reads TGTGCCACCAGTGAGCCAGGGGGCAGCTCTGGGGCCAACGTCCTGACTTTC.

V usage is TRBV5-1 and J usage is TRBJ1-2; TRBD1 matches 8 bases. Germline CDR1 reads SGHRS; CDR2 reads YFSETQ. With V trimmed by 0 bases and J by 7 bases, 5 bases remained unmatched. The CDR3 consists of 14 residues. The CDR3 protein is CASSLGQGAIGYTF. The CDR3 bases are TGCGCCAGCAGCTTGGGGCAGGGGGCTATTGGCTACACCTTC. The complete variable domain, with remaining parts taken from reference TRBV5-1 and TRBJ1-2, reads KAGVTQTPRYLIKTRGQQVTLSCSPISGHRSVSWYQQTPGQGLQFLFEYFSETQRNKGNFPGRFSGRQFSNSRSEMNVSTLELGDSALYLCASSLGQGAIGYTFGSGTRLTVV.

In its sample, this clonotype was seen many times. The chain joins TRBV7-9 to TRBJ2-1, with D perhaps matching TRBD2 (6 bases). With 5 bases removed from V and 6 bases from J, the gap between germline ends came to 11 bases. Germline CDR1 is SEHNR and CDR2 is FQNEAQ (reference sequence). CDR3 length: 13 amino acids. Here the CDR3 reads CASSPGRGNEQFF. DNA for the CDR3: TGTGCCAGCAGCCCCGGGCGGGGCAATGAGCAGTTCTTC.

V usage is TRBV3-1 and J usage is TRBJ1-5; D is uncertain. Trimming took off 3 bases at V and 2 bases at J, with 8 bases between the two ends. This CDR3 is built from 14 residues. Germline V gene lookup returns CDR1 LGHDT and CDR2 YNNKEL (reference sequence). The CDR3 sequence is CASSHRWGNQPQHF. CDR3 nucleotide sequence: TGTGCCAGCAGCCATCGTTGGGGCAATCAGCCCCAGCATTTT.

Details on this clonotype: The junction differs from germline at one of its ends, possibly a read error. V is TRBV5-1 and J is TRBJ2-3; a weak D match, TRBD1 (5 bases). CDR1 and CDR2 from the germline V gene are SGHRS and YFSETQ. The CDR3 sequence is 15 residues long. CDR3 protein: CTSSPDRGAANSQYF. The CDR3 region has the DNA TGCACCAGCAGCCCCGATCGTGGGGCGGCTAATTCGCAGTATTTT.

The rearrangement joins TRBV29-1 to TRBJ2-5; D not resolved. The length of the CDR3 is 14 residues. Germline-derived CDR1 and CDR2 are SQVTM and ANQGSEA. V was pared by 4 bases and J by 2 bases, with 14 bases between. CDR3 residues: CSVVGSGTQETQYF. The CDR3 DNA sequence: TGCAGCGTTGTAGGGTCAGGAACTCAAGAGACCCAGTACTTC. Variable domain in full (rest from reference TRBV29-1 and TRBJ2-5): SAVISQKPSRDICQRGTSLTIQCQVDSQVTMMFWYRQQPGQSLTLIATANQGSEATYESGFVIDKFPISRPNLTFSTLTVSNMSPEDSSIYLCSVVGSGTQETQYFGPGTRLLVL.

This sequence joins TRBV6-5 and TRBJ2-2; 7 bases fit TRBD1. The CDR3 has 13 residues. Unmatched junction bases numbered 6, after V lost 10 bases and J lost 4 bases. Germline assignment: CDR1 MNHEY and CDR2 SVGAGI. CDR3 DNA sequence: TGTGCCACCCAAACAGGGGCCACCGGGGAGCTGTTTTTT. Amino acids: CATQTGATGELFF.

This clonotype came up many times. The rearrangement joins TRBV5-1 to TRBJ2-7, with D possibly TRBD2 on 6 matching bases. Germline CDR1 reads SGHRS; CDR2 reads YFSETQ. The CDR3 is made up of 14 amino acids. V was clipped by 4 bases and J by 0 bases, with 11 bases between them. The CDR3 protein is CASSSGLSSYEQYF. The CDR3 nucleotides are TGCGCCAGCAGCAGCGGGCTTAGCTCCTACGAGCAGTACTTC.

Comment on this clonotype: The germline gene is not matched at one end of the junction; a read error may be the cause. The chain employs TRBV20-1 and TRBJ1-2; 10 bases fit TRBD1. There are 11 residues in the CDR3. From germline, CDR1 is DFQATT and CDR2 SNEGSKA (reference sequence). The CDR3, as DNA: TGCGGTGCTAGACAGGGGGCTGGCTACACCTTC. Its protein is CGARQGAGYTF.

This clonotype has more than one count but fewer than ten. The rearrangement joins TRBV24-1 to TRBJ2-7; TRBD1 might be the D (5 bases). The CDR3 contains 13 residues. The V and J ends lost 5 bases and 1 base respectively, with 8 bases between them. CDR1 and CDR2 from the germline V gene are KGHDR and SFDVKD. The CDR3 loop is CATSVGASYEQYF. CDR3 DNA sequence: TGTGCCACCAGTGTTGGGGCGTCCTACGAGCAGTACTTC.